The 12 T cell receptor beta chains below come from one sample, sequenced in a study of T-cell reconstitution after alpha-beta-depleted transplantation in children. Unique molecular identifiers featured in how the TCRbeta library was prepared. From the PCR reads, TCRdb called clonotypes with MiXCR, one entry per CDR3 protein. The table records 500,000 to 600,000 distinct CDR3 sequences, about a quarter of them present only once. The specimen comprised PBMCs, sampled before TCRalphabeta/CD19-depleted stem cell transplant. The receptors originated from a boy younger than two with Wiskott-Aldrich syndrome, due to receive a stem cell transplant.

V gene TRBV12-3 or TRBV12-4 combines with J gene TRBJ2-7; D perhaps matches TRBD1 (6 bases). V lost 5 bases and J 3 bases, leaving 14 bases between the germline ends. The CDR3 runs 14 residues. CDR3 sequence reads: CASSPNRDFYEQYF. CDR3 DNA sequence: TGTGCCAGCAGTCCCAACAGGGATTTCTACGAGCAGTACTTC.

This clonotype has a handful of counts. V usage is TRBV5-1 and J usage is TRBJ2-1, with D tentatively TRBD1 (5 bases). V was trimmed by 2 bases and J by 5 bases, leaving 23 bases between them. The CDR3 totals 18 residues. Per the germline V gene, CDR1 is SGHRS and CDR2 is YFSETQ. The DNA of the CDR3 is TGCGCCAGCAGCTTTACCTCCCTACAGGCAAGACAAGACAATGAGCAGTTCTTC. This encodes CASSFTSLQARQDNEQFF.

This CDR3 reads CASSLSPGGTGELFF. DNA for the CDR3: TGTGCCAGCAGTTTATCACCAGGGGGAACCGGGGAGCTGTTTTTT. The chain links TRBV27 to TRBJ2-2; 7 bases are shared with TRBD1. The CDR3 sequence is 15 residues long. Germline CDR1 is MNHEY and CDR2 is SMNVEV (reference sequence). Trimming cost V 0 bases and J 5 bases; bases outside gene matches: 3.

This clonotype has just one count. This chain uses TRBV3-1 with TRBJ2-2; 9 nucleotides line up with TRBD1. The CDR3 totals 16 residues. Losses at the gene ends were 2 bases for V and 3 bases for J; bases not matched to a gene: 4. Germline V lookup: CDR1 LGHDT, CDR2 YNNKEL (reference sequence). This chain's CDR3 is CASSQRGTGYTGELFF. For the CDR3, the DNA is TGTGCCAGCAGCCAAAGAGGGACAGGGTACACCGGGGAGCTGTTTTTT.

The chain has TRBV12-3 or TRBV12-4 and TRBJ1-5, with 8 positions matching TRBD1. The V segment lost 5 bases and the J segment 2 bases; nucleotides outside the gene matches: 5. The CDR3 has 15 amino acids. For the CDR3, the DNA is TGTGCCAGCAGTATACAGGGACAGGGCAATCAGCCCCAGCATTTT. It yields the protein CASSIQGQGNQPQHF.

This clonotype turned up a few times. J is TRBJ2-1 and V is TRBV12-3 or TRBV12-4; tentatively, D is TRBD2 (5 bases). The CDR3 sequence is 15 residues long. With 5 bases removed from V and 4 bases from J, the gap between germline ends came to 15 bases. Written as DNA, the CDR3 is TGTGCCAGCAGTGCCCCGGGATCCCTTTACAATGAGCAGTTCTTC. Protein sequence: CASSAPGSLYNEQFF.

This clonotype was seen a handful of times. This sequence joins TRBV5-5 and TRBJ1-2; TRBD1 matches at 10 bases. The germline CDR1 and CDR2 sequences are SGHKS and YYEKEE (reference sequence). The CDR3 sequence is 17 residues long. With V trimmed by 9 bases and J by 4 bases, 18 bases remained unmatched. CDR3 bases: TGTGCCACCATCTTGGGGGGACAGGGGCAGCAGGGCTATGGCTACACCTTC. Amino acid sequence: CATILGGQGQQGYGYTF.

The CDR3 DNA sequence: TGTGCCATCAGCCCGGCTCTCTTCACTGAAGCTTTCTTT. Its protein is CAISPALFTEAFF. The chain uses TRBV10-3 and TRBJ1-1; D is undetermined. Per the germline V gene, CDR1 is ENHRY and CDR2 is SYGVKD. V was trimmed by 6 bases and J by 4 bases, leaving 12 bases between them. CDR3 length: 13 amino acids.

This clonotype was picked up a small number of times. The genes are TRBV4-2 and TRBJ2-5, with D tentatively TRBD2 (6 bases). Germline lookup yields CDR1 LGHNA and CDR2 YNFKEQ. V was trimmed by 0 bases and J by 5 bases, leaving 13 bases between them. The CDR3 sequence is 15 residues long. The CDR3 bases are TGTGCCAGCAGCCAAGAGCCCACTAGCACGGAGACCCAGTACTTC. It codes for CASSQEPTSTETQYF.

The chain employs TRBV20-1 and TRBJ2-1; D perhaps matches TRBD2 (5 bases). With 2 bases removed from V and 4 bases from J, the gap between germline ends came to 12 bases. Germline V gene lookup returns CDR1 DFQATT and CDR2 SNEGSKA (reference sequence). The CDR3 length is 14 residues. As DNA, the CDR3 is TGCAGTGCTAGATCACACAGCGGTTACAATGAGCAGTTCTTC. As protein: CSARSHSGYNEQFF.

Comments on this clonotype: Germline and junction disagree at one end, which may indicate a read error. The rearrangement links TRBV12-3 or TRBV12-4 to TRBJ2-3; 10 bases align to TRBD2. This CDR3 comprises 15 residues. The CDR3 DNA sequence: TGTGCCAGCAGCCGACTAGCGGGCGCCACAGATACGCATTATTTT. Translation: CASSRLAGATDTHYF.

The rearrangement uses TRBV7-2 and TRBJ2-2; 8 bases fit TRBD2. The CDR3 spans 15 residues. Germline CDR1 and CDR2: SGHTA and FQGNSA. The trim removed 0 bases at V and 5 bases at J, leaving 2 bases unmatched. This chain's CDR3 is CASSLAASGTGELFF. CDR3 in DNA: TGTGCCAGCAGCTTAGCGGCTAGCGGGACCGGGGAGCTGTTTTTT.